Each of the 25 T cell receptor beta chains below was sequenced from the same sample in a study of identical twins (dated by TCRdb to 2016 to 2017). Library prep was done by 5' RACE. The sample was run on an Illumina HiSeq 2000. In TCRdb, the public reads were trimmed at Q25 with fastp and aligned with MiXCR, with productive beta chains retained. Entries are consolidated by CDR3 protein sequence, retaining the most common genes and DNA. This sample comprises some 250,000 distinct CDR3 sequences, about an eighth of them detected only once. Roughly 4% of the sample lies in the top ten. This sample also appeared in a second study, on yellow fever vaccine responses in identical twins.

The source material was memory (CD45RO+) T cells sorted from blood. The label giving this sample's cell subset or site can be read as: CD45RO+ enriched T cells. Source of these receptors: a woman under 30 in good health.

This clonotype was recorded at least ten times. The chain employs TRBV7-8 and TRBJ2-2, with D unclear. With 3 bases removed from V and 6 bases from J, the gap between germline ends came to 8 bases. CDR1 and CDR2 from the germline V gene are SGHVS and FQNEAQ. CDR3 length: 13 residues. CDR3 DNA sequence: TGTGCCAGCAGCTTTGGCCGTTCCGGGGAGCTGTTTTTT. Amino acids: CASSFGRSGELFF. Supplemented by reference TRBV7-8 and TRBJ2-2, the full variable domain reads GAGVSQSPRYKVAKRGQDVALRCDPISGHVSLFWYQQALGQGPEFLTYFQNEAQLDKSGLPSDRFFAERPEGSVSTLKIQRTQQEDSAVYLCASSFGRSGELFFGEGSRLTVL.

In its sample, this clonotype was seen a few times. The rearrangement joins TRBV20-1 to TRBJ2-7; 11 bases match TRBD2. CDR1 DFQATT and CDR2 SNEGSKA come from the germline V gene (reference sequence). After removal of 0 bases from V and 1 base from J, the junction contained 20 bases not matched to a gene. The CDR3 runs to 21 residues. CDR3 residues: CSARDVRGFLAGGQTSYEQYF. The CDR3 DNA follows: TGCAGTGCTAGAGATGTTCGGGGCTTCCTAGCGGGGGGCCAAACTTCCTACGAGCAGTACTTC.

This clonotype appeared many times. The gene calls are TRBV9 and TRBJ2-1; D is ambiguous. CDR1 is SGDLS and CDR2 is YYNGEE in the germline V gene. V was shortened by 0 bases and J by 5 bases, with 3 bases between the two germline ends. This CDR3 spans 12 amino acids. This CDR3 reads CASSVDNNEQFF. The CDR3 nucleotides are TGTGCCAGCAGCGTAGACAACAATGAGCAGTTCTTC.

V and J are TRBV6-2 or TRBV6-3 and TRBJ2-5; D gene uncertain. The CDR3 consists of 14 residues. Per the germline V gene, CDR1 is MNHEY and CDR2 is SVGEGT. The germline V and J ends were trimmed by 6 bases and 4 bases, with 15 bases remaining between them. The CDR3 bases are TGTGCCAGCAGAACCGGCTGGACCAGAGAGACCCAGTACTTC. This codes for CASRTGWTRETQYF.

V usage is TRBV20-1 and J usage is TRBJ1-3; weak D call: TRBD1 (5 bases). Looked up from germline, CDR1 is DFQATT and CDR2 is SNEGSKA (reference sequence). This CDR3 has 13 amino acids. Trimming removed 6 bases from V and 2 bases from J, with 11 bases in between. CDR3: CSAGRDAGNTIYF. CDR3 bases: TGCAGTGCCGGACGGGACGCTGGAAACACCATATATTTT.

This clonotype was seen more than once but under ten times. The chain links TRBV6-5 to TRBJ1-3; D ambiguous. The germline V gene has CDR1 MNHEY and CDR2 SVGAGI. CDR3 length: 12 residues. V was cut by 11 bases and J by 0 bases, with 8 bases left in between. The DNA for the CDR3 is TGTGCCGCCGCATCCTCTGGAAACACCATATATTTT. This gives the protein CAAASSGNTIYF.

This clonotype appeared a few times. The rearrangement joins TRBV5-1 to TRBJ2-1, with TRBD1 identical over 8 bases. The CDR3 runs 15 residues. Germline V gene sequence: CDR1 SGHRS, CDR2 YFSETQ. V lost 3 bases and J lost 6; bases outside the gene matches: 8. The CDR3 DNA reads TGCGCCAGCAGCTCGGGACAGGCCCTCTCCAATGAGCAGTTCTTC. Amino acid sequence: CASSSGQALSNEQFF.

This clonotype was counted many times. The chain is built from TRBV3-1 and TRBJ1-6; D is ambiguous. Germline V gene data show CDR1 as LGHDT and CDR2 as YNNKEL (reference sequence). CDR3 length: 16 residues. Trimming cost V 2 bases and J 10 bases, with 18 bases left between them. CDR3: CASSQQKAGVLSPLHF. Written as DNA, the CDR3 is TGTGCCAGCAGCCAACAGAAGGCGGGTGTTCTATCACCCCTCCACTTT.

V gene TRBV10-3 combines with J gene TRBJ2-3; D is uncertain. Germline assignment: CDR1 ENHRY and CDR2 SYGVKD. This CDR3 is 13 amino acids long. Between the trimmed V and J ends, which lost 10 bases and 0 bases, there was a span of 11 bases. The CDR3 coding sequence is TGTGCCACCGGCGGAAAAAGCACAGATACGCAGTATTTT. It encodes CATGGKSTDTQYF.

This clonotype has only a few counts. The rearrangement links TRBV7-8 to TRBJ2-7; 10 positions match TRBD2. CDR3 length: 15 amino acids. Germline lookup yields CDR1 SGHVS and CDR2 FQNEAQ. V shed 1 base, J shed 5 bases, and the junction held 5 bases outside the gene matches. CDR3 in amino acids: CASSLGSGRAHEQYF. The CDR3 bases are TGTGCCAGCAGCTTAGGGAGCGGGAGGGCCCACGAGCAGTACTTC.

CDR3 bases: TGTGCCAGCAGTGCCAGCGGGGGAGTGAAGACCCAGTACTTC. It encodes CASSASGGVKTQYF. The rearrangement joins TRBV25-1 to TRBJ2-5; 8 nucleotides match TRBD2. The germline V gene has CDR1 MGHDK and CDR2 SYGVNS. With 4 bases clipped from V and 6 bases from J, the junction kept 7 bases outside the gene matches. The CDR3 loop spans 14 amino acids.

A few counts support this clonotype. CDR3 in DNA: TGCGCCAGCAGCTTGTCAGGGGGCCGGGAGCTGTTTTTT. Protein product: CASSLSGGRELFF. This sequence joins TRBV5-1 and TRBJ2-2; 8 nucleotides match TRBD1. The CDR3 spans 13 residues. Germline loops: CDR1 SGHRS, CDR2 YFSETQ. V lost 1 base to trimming and J lost 9 bases; unmatched junction nucleotides: 2.

This rearrangement joins TRBV27 to TRBJ2-3; 10 nucleotides match TRBD2. Germline V gene data show CDR1 as MNHEY and CDR2 as SMNVEV (reference sequence). Trimming cost V 0 bases and J 5 bases; bases outside gene matches: 2. This CDR3 is built from 15 residues. The CDR3 DNA reads TGTGCCAGCAGTTTATCGAGCGGGGGGGGAGATACGCAGTATTTT. Amino acid sequence: CASSLSSGGGDTQYF.

This clonotype has just a few counts. V usage is TRBV2 and J usage is TRBJ2-6, with D maybe TRBD1 (6 bases). Trimming left V 6 bases short and J 0 bases short, with 15 bases between. Germline V gene sequence: CDR1 SNHLY, CDR2 FYNNEI. This CDR3 is built from 17 residues. CDR3 DNA sequence: TGTGCCAGCAGAACAGACAGGAGAATCTCTGGGGCCAACGTCCTGACTTTC. This encodes CASRTDRRISGANVLTF.

The V call is TRBV28, the J call TRBJ2-3; D call uncertain. The CDR3 is made up of 12 amino acids. Germline V gene lookup returns CDR1 MDHEN and CDR2 SYDVKM. V lost 5 bases and J 14 bases, leaving 17 bases between the germline ends. This CDR3 is CASSSGKGSMYF. The DNA for the CDR3 is TGTGCCAGCAGTAGTGGGAAGGGTTCTATGTATTTT.

The chain is built from TRBV10-3 and TRBJ1-4; 9 bases are a match to TRBD1. With 5 bases clipped from V and 4 bases from J, the junction kept 2 bases outside the gene matches. This CDR3 spans 14 amino acids. Looked up from germline, CDR1 is ENHRY and CDR2 is SYGVKD. The CDR3 DNA sequence: TGTGCCATCAGTCGGGACAGGGTTAATGAAAAACTGTTTTTT. Its protein is CAISRDRVNEKLFF.

This clonotype occurred once. The junction shows a germline mismatch at one end, possibly a read error. The V call is TRBV9, the J call TRBJ2-1; 8 bases are a match to TRBD2. The V gene's germline CDR1 is SGDLS and CDR2 YYNGEE. This CDR3 is built from 13 residues. This chain's CDR3 is CASSPGGPNGQFF. CDR3 DNA: TGTGCCAGCAGCCCGGGGGGGCCGAATGGGCAGTTCTTC.

This clonotype was observed many times. The chain combines TRBV7-9 with TRBJ1-2; D is perhaps TRBD1 (5 bases). Germline V gene lookup returns CDR1 SEHNR and CDR2 FQNEAQ (reference sequence). V dropped 6 bases and J dropped 2 bases, with 13 bases sitting between them. The CDR3 has 14 amino acids. This chain's CDR3 is CASRPPGANYGYTF. The CDR3 DNA reads TGTGCCAGCAGGCCACCCGGGGCCAACTATGGCTACACCTTC.

This clonotype was detected ten times or more. The rearrangement joins TRBV11-2 to TRBJ2-5; maybe TRBD2 (6 bases). Germline V lookup: CDR1 SGHAT, CDR2 FQNNGV. With 5 bases removed from V and 0 bases from J, the gap between germline ends came to 13 bases. The CDR3 length is 15 residues. The CDR3 region is CASSGGIADQETQYF. CDR3 DNA: TGTGCCAGCAGCGGGGGAATAGCGGACCAAGAGACCCAGTACTTC.

This chain links TRBV20-1 with TRBJ2-1, with D tentatively TRBD2 (6 bases). This CDR3 is 15 amino acids long. CDR1 is DFQATT, CDR2 SNEGSKA, per germline (reference sequence). CDR3 in DNA: TGCAGGGCCCTAGGGGACTGGACAAATTTGGATGAGCAGTTCTTC. This sequence encodes CRALGDWTNLDEQFF.

This clonotype was seen a handful of times. The chain is built from TRBV27 and TRBJ2-1; the D is unclear. V was shortened by 2 bases and J by 7 bases, with 21 bases between the two germline ends. CDR3 length equals 17 residues. Germline-derived CDR1 and CDR2 are MNHEY and SMNVEV (reference sequence). The CDR3 nucleotides read TGTGCCAGCAGTTTACGGAGTGGCTGGAGATTAAGTAATGAGCAGTTCTTC. Translating gives CASSLRSGWRLSNEQFF.

This clonotype was seen at least ten times. CDR3 region: CATSRDIAGGGDTQYF. CDR3 in DNA: TGTGCCACCAGCAGAGATATCGCGGGGGGGGGAGATACGCAGTATTTT. V gene TRBV15 combines with J gene TRBJ2-3; 9 positions agree with TRBD2. V shed 0 bases and J 5 bases; nucleotides not matched to a gene: 6. The CDR3 contains 16 residues. Per germline, CDR1 LNHNV and CDR2 YYDKDF (reference sequence).

The sample holds many counts of this clonotype. The CDR3 spells CASSLPSGRQEQFF. In nucleotides, the CDR3 is TGTGCCAGCAGCTTACCTAGCGGGAGACAGGAGCAGTTCTTC. V gene TRBV11-2 combines with J gene TRBJ2-1, with 10 bases lining up with TRBD2. The CDR3 length is 14 residues. V lost 2 bases and J lost 10; bases outside the gene matches: 5. Germline CDR1 and CDR2: SGHAT and FQNNGV.

This clonotype was picked up a small number of times. The chain employs TRBV9 and TRBJ2-5; D is perhaps TRBD2 (6 bases). Trimming left V 0 bases short and J 7 bases short, with 22 bases between. CDR1 is SGDLS and CDR2 is YYNGEE in the germline V gene. This CDR3 comprises 17 residues. CDR3 nucleotide sequence: TGTGCCAGCAGCGTAGTAGTATCGGGGGTCGCGGTAGCGACCCAGTACTTC. Translating gives CASSVVVSGVAVATQYF.

The genes are TRBV28 and TRBJ2-5; 11 bases map to TRBD2. CDR3 length equals 15 residues. Germline V gene lookup returns CDR1 MDHEN and CDR2 SYDVKM. Unmatched junction bases numbered 7, after V lost 5 bases and J lost 5 bases. The CDR3 is CASSTLAGGGETQYF. DNA for the CDR3: TGTGCCAGCAGTACTCTAGCGGGGGGAGGGGAGACCCAGTACTTC.